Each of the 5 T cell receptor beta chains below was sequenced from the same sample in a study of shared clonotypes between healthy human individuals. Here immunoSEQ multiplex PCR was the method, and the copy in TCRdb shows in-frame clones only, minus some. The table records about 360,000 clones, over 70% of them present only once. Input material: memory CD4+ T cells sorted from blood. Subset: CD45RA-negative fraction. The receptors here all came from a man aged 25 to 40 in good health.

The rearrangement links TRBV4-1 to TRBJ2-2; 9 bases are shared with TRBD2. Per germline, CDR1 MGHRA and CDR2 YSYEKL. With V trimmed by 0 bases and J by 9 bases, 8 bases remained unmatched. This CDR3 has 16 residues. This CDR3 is CASSQDSTSGLRELFF. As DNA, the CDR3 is TGCGCCAGCAGCCAAGATAGCACTAGCGGGCTTCGGGAGCTGTTTTTT.

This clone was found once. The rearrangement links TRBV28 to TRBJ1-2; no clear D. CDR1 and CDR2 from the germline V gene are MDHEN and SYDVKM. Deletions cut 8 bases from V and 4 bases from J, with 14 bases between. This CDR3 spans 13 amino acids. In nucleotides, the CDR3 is TGTGCCAGCTGTCCGGCGTTCGGCTATGGCTACACCTTC. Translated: CASCPAFGYGYTF.

The CDR3 loop reads CAWSKRRQPQETQYF. As DNA, the CDR3 is TGTGCCTGGAGTAAGAGGCGACAGCCCCAAGAGACCCAGTACTTC. The J gene is TRBJ2-5, the V gene TRBV30; possible D gene TRBD1, 5 bases. CDR3 length: 15 residues. Germline V gene sequence: CDR1 GTSNPN, CDR2 SVGIG (reference sequence). Trimming took 2 bases from V and 1 from J, leaving 14 bases between them.

The CDR3 reads CATSRANQPQHF. The CDR3 nucleotides read TGTGCCACCAGCAGAGCCAATCAGCCCCAGCATTTT. V and J are TRBV15 and TRBJ1-5; no definite D call. Germline V gives CDR1 LNHNV, CDR2 YYDKDF (reference sequence). This CDR3 is built from 12 residues. The V and J ends lost 1 base and 3 bases respectively, with 1 base between them.

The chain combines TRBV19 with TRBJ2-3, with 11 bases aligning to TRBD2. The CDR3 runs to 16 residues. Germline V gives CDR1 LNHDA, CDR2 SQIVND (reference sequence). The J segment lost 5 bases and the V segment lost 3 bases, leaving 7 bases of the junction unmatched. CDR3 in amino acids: CASSMLAGGREDTQYF. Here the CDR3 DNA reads TGTGCCAGTAGTATGTTAGCGGGAGGGCGGGAAGATACGCAGTATTTT.